This T cell receptor beta chain derives from a study of blood T cell repertoires in COVID-19. Study at large: The study drew acute and convalescent COVID-19 samples from the United States, Italy and Spain.

Germline CDR1 is SGHAT and CDR2 is FQNNGV. The ends lost 5 bases at V and 6 bases at J; junction bases unmatched: 7. The CDR3 is 15 amino acids. Patients of the Seattle cohort, enrolled during active infection, were followed longitudinally. Authors' processing steps: Amplifying reference gene primers gave estimates of nucleated cell counts. Sequenced by immunoSEQ multiplex PCR; TCRdb stores in-frame clones only, minus some. Clonal size and the V and J genes are those of that table, whereas D and trimming came from the DNA. The sample consists of tens of thousands of clones, approximately 84% of them appearing once.

The V call is TRBV11-2, the J call TRBJ2-2, with 9 bases lining up with TRBD2. This receptor was obtained from a man aged 60 to 75 with COVID-19, enrolled during active disease. Sequences were obtained from peripheral blood. In DNA, the CDR3 is TGTGCCAGCAGCCAAGGACTAGCGTCGGCCGGGGAGCTGTTTTTT. Protein: CASSQGLASAGELFF.